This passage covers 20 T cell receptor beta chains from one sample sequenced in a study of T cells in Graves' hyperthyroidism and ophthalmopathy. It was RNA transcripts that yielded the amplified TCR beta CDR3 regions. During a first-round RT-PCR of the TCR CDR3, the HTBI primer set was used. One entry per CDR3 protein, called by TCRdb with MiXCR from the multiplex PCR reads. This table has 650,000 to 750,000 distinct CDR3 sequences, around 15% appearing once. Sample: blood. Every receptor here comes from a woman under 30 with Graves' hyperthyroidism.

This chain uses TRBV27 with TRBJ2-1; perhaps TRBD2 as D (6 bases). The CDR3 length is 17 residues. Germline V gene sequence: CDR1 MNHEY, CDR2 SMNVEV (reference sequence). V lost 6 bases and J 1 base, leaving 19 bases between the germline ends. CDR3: CASRTTLGSRSYNEQFF. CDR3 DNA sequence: TGTGCCAGCAGGACAACCCTCGGGAGTCGTTCCTACAATGAGCAGTTCTTC.

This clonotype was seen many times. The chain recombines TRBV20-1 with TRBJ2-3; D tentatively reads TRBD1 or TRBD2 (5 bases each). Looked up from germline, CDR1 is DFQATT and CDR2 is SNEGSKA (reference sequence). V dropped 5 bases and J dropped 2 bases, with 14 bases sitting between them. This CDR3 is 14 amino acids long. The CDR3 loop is CSAETGTHTDTQYF. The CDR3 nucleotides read TGCAGTGCTGAAACTGGGACCCACACAGATACGCAGTATTTT.

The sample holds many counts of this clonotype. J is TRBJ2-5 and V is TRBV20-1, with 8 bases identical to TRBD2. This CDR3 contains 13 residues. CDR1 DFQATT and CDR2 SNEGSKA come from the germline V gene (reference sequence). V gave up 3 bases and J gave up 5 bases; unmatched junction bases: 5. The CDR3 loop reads CSASGRASETQYF. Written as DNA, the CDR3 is TGCAGTGCTAGCGGGAGGGCCTCGGAGACCCAGTACTTC.

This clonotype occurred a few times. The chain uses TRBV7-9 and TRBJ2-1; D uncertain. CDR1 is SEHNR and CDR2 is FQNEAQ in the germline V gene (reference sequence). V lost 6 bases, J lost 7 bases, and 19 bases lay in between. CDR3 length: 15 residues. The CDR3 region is CASRTGRAPGNEQFF. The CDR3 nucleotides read TGTGCCAGCAGAACGGGCCGGGCTCCCGGGAATGAGCAGTTCTTC.

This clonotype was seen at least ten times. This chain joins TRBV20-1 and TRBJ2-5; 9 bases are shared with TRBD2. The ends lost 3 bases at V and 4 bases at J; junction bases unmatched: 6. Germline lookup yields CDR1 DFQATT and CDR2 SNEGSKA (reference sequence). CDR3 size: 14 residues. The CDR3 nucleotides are TGCAGTGCTAGGCTTCCTAGCGGGACAGAGACCCAGTACTTC. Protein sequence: CSARLPSGTETQYF.

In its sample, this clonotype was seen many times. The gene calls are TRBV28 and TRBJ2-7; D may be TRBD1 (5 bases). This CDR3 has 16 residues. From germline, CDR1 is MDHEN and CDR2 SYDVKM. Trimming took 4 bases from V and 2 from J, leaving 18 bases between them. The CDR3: CASSSAWTTVTYEQYF. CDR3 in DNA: TGTGCCAGCAGTTCCGCATGGACAACCGTTACCTACGAGCAGTACTTC.

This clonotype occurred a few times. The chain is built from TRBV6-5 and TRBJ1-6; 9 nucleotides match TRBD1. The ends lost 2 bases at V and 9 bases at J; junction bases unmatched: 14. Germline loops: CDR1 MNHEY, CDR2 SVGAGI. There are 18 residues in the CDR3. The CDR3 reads CASSYRDREFVIGSPLHF. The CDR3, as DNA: TGTGCCAGCAGTTACAGGGACAGGGAATTCGTAATCGGTTCACCCCTCCACTTT.

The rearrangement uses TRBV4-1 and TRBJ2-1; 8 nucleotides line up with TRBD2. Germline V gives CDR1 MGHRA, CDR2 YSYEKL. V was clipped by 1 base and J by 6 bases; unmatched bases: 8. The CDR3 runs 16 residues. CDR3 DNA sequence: TGCGCCAGCAGCCAAGTAGCCAGCGGGAGAGGCAATGAGCAGTTCTTC. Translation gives CASSQVASGRGNEQFF.

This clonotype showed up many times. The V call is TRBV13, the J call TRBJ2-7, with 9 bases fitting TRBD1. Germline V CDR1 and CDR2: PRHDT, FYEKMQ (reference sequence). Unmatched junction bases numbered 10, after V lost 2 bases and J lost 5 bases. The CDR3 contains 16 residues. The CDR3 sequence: CASSLSPGQGGHEQYF. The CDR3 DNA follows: TGTGCCAGCAGCTTATCCCCGGGACAGGGAGGCCACGAGCAGTACTTC. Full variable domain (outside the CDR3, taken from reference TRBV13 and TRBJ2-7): AAGVIQSPRHLIKEKRETATLKCYPIPRHDTVYWYQQGPGQDPQFLISFYEKMQSDKGSIPDRFSAQQFSDYHSELNMSSLELGDSALYFCASSLSPGQGGHEQYFGPGTRLTVT.

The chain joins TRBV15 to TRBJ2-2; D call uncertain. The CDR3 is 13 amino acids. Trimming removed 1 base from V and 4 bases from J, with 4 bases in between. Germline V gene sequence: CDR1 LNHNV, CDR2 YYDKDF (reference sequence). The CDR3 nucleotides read TGTGCCACCAGCAGAGGGTTCACCGGGGAGCTGTTTTTT. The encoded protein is CATSRGFTGELFF.

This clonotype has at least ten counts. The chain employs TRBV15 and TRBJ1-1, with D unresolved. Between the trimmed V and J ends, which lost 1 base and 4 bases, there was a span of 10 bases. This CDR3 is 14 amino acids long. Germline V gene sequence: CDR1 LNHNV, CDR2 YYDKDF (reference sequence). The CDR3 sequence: CATSRVIGSTEAFF. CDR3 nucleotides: TGTGCCACCAGCAGAGTAATCGGGAGCACTGAAGCTTTCTTT. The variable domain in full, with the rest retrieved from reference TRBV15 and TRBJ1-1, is DAMVIQNPRYQVTQFGKPVTLSCSQTLNHNVMYWYQQKSSQAPKLLFHYYDKDFNNEADTPDNFQSRRPNTSFCFLDIRSPGLGDTAMYLCATSRVIGSTEAFFGQGTRLTVV.

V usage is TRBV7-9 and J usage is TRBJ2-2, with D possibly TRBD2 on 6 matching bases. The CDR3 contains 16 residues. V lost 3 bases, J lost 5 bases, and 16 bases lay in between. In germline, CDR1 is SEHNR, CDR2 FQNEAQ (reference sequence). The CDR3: CASSFLGLPGTGELFF. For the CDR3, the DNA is TGTGCCAGCAGCTTCCTGGGACTCCCCGGGACCGGGGAGCTGTTTTTT.

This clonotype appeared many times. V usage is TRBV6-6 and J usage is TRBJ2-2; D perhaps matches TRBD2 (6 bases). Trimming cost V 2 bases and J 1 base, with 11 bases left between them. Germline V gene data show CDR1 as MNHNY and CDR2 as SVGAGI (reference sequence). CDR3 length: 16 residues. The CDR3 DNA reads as TGTGCCAGCAGTTACAGGAGGGCTGTGAACACCGGGGAGCTGTTTTTT. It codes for CASSYRRAVNTGELFF.

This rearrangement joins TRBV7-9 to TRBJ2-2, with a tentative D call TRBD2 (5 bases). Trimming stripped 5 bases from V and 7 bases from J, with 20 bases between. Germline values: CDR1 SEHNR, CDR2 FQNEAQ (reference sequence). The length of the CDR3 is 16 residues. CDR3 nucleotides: TGTGCCAGCAGCCAGACCCCTAGCCCCGGTGGCGGGGAGCTGTTTTTT. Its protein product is CASSQTPSPGGGELFF.

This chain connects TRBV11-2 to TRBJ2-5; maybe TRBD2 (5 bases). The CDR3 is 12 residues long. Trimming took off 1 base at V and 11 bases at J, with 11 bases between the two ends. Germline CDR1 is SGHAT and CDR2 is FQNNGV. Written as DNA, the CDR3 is TGTGCCAGCAGCTTAGGGATCACGGGACAGTACTTC. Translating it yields CASSLGITGQYF.

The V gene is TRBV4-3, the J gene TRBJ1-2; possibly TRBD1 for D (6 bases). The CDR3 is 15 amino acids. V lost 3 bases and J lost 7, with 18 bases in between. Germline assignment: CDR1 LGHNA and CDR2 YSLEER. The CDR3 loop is CASSQKFTGTIGYTF. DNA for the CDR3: TGCGCCAGCAGCCAGAAATTCACAGGGACCATTGGCTACACCTTC.

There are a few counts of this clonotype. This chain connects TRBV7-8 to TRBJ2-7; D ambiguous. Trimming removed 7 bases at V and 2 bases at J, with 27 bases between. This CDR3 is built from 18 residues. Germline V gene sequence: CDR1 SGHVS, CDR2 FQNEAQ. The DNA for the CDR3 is TGTGCCAGCACCTCACTGGTAGGGATTCGAAAAGTAGCCTACGAGCAGTACTTC. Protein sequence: CASTSLVGIRKVAYEQYF.

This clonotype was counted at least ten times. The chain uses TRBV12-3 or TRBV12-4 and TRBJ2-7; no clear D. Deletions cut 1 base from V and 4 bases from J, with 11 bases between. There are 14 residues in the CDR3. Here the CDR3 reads CASSLVGGFYEQYF. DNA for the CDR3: TGTGCCAGCAGTTTAGTGGGCGGTTTTTACGAGCAGTACTTC.

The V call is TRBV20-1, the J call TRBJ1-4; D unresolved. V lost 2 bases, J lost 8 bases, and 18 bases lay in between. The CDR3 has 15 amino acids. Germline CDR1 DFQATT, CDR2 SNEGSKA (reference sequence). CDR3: CSARRRLGSGEKLFF. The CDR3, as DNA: TGCAGTGCTAGACGAAGGCTGGGTTCGGGGGAAAAACTGTTTTTT.

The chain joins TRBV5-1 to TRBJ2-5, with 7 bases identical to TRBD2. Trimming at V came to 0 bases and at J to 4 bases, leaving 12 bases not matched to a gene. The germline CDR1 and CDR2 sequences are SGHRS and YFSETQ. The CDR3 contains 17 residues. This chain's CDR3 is CASSLAGGSLSRETQYF. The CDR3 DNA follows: TGCGCCAGCAGCTTGGCGGGCGGGAGTCTGTCCCGAGAGACCCAGTACTTC.